This TCR beta chain emerged from a study of molecular identifiers for immune sequencing clone quantification. Broader study findings: It was shown that clones above 20 RNA copies held over 98% of effector molecules, but under 1% in naive cells. Jurkat TCR RNA that was spiked in from one cell was reportedly detectable among one million naive cells. Same-barcode identical TCR molecules could make highly expanded clones look smaller than they are.

This clonotype was seen many times. Its antigen is not identified. It was from 20,000 to 1,000,000 sorted cells, with 10%, 30% or 50% RNA, that naive CD8 libraries came. The CDR3 has 14 amino acids. Trimming shortened V by 1 base and J by 7 bases, and 14 bases separated the two germline ends. The V gene's germline CDR1 is MNHNS and CDR2 SASEGT. TCRdb recomputed calls from the PCR reads with MiXCR, one row per CDR3 protein. The sample gives under 600,000 distinct CDR3 sequences, about 22% of which show up once; 0.65% to 0.95% is in the top ten. The sample taken for sequencing was naive CD8+ T cells from blood, with Jurkat cell RNA spiked in. Subset indicated: FACS-sorted CD8+CD4-CCR7+CD45RA+ naive T cells. V and J are TRBV6-1 and TRBJ2-7, with a possible D match to TRBD2 (5 bases). The receptor's source is a human donor in good health. Some libraries in this study had Jurkat cell RNA spiked in. This CDR3 is CASSEVGLLMEQYF. CDR3 sequence (DNA): TGTGCCAGCAGTGAAGTAGGACTCCTGATGGAGCAGTACTTC.